Below are 6 T cell receptor beta chains sequenced from a single sample in a study of T-cell reconstitution after alpha-beta-depleted transplantation in children. Unique molecular identifiers featured in how the TCRbeta library was prepared. One entry per CDR3 protein, called by TCRdb with MiXCR from the PCR reads. The sample lists 450,000 to 600,000 distinct CDR3 sequences; about 10% were seen once. Sequencing used PBMCs, obtained before TCRalphabeta/CD19-depleted stem cell transplant. The receptors stem from a child aged 2 to 15 with inherited bone marrow failure, due to receive a stem cell transplant.

This clonotype was counted many times. The chain links TRBV27 to TRBJ2-1; D call uncertain. V dropped 9 bases and J dropped 5 bases, with 8 bases sitting between them. Germline assignment: CDR1 MNHEY and CDR2 SMNVEV (reference sequence). CDR3 size: 11 residues. The CDR3 DNA follows: TGTGCCAGGGACGGACACAATGAGCAGTTCTTC. This translates into CARDGHNEQFF.

With respect to this clonotype: A clone one base away is much larger, so this may be a read error. The rearrangement links TRBV19 to TRBJ1-2; D not resolved. Germline lookup yields CDR1 LNHDA and CDR2 SQIVND (reference sequence). CDR3 length: 12 residues. V lost 6 bases and J 6 bases, leaving 11 bases between the germline ends. Here the CDR3 reads CASRVVVNGYTF. The CDR3, as DNA: TGTGCCAGTAGAGTGGTAGTGAATGGCTACACCTTC.

This clonotype was found many times. The gene calls are TRBV27 and TRBJ2-7; D is perhaps TRBD2 (5 bases). This CDR3 spans 15 amino acids. Germline assignment: CDR1 MNHEY and CDR2 SMNVEV (reference sequence). With 7 bases removed from V and 3 bases from J, the gap between germline ends came to 19 bases. CDR3 in amino acids: CASTSGLAGIYEQYF. The CDR3 DNA reads as TGTGCCAGCACCTCCGGGCTAGCTGGTATCTACGAGCAGTACTTC.

The V gene is TRBV5-1, the J gene TRBJ1-2, with a weak D call TRBD1 (5 bases). This CDR3 has 15 amino acids. V was trimmed by 1 base and J by 4 bases, leaving 14 bases between them. Germline CDR1 and CDR2: SGHRS and YFSETQ. The chain's CDR3 is CASSLLTNGGYGYTF. CDR3 bases: TGCGCCAGCAGCTTGTTGACAAACGGGGGCTATGGCTACACCTTC.

The sample holds many counts of this clonotype. CDR3 protein: CASSAHNRPSGNEQFF. CDR3 sequence (DNA): TGCGCCAGCAGCGCCCATAATAGGCCTAGCGGAAATGAGCAGTTCTTC. This rearrangement joins TRBV4-3 to TRBJ2-1, with 7 bases lining up with TRBD2. This CDR3 comprises 16 residues. In germline, CDR1 is LGHNA, CDR2 YSLEER. The V and J ends lost 5 bases and 7 bases, in that order; junction bases with no gene match: 14.

For this clonotype: One junction end does not reproduce the germline sequence, and a read error may be involved. The chain carries TRBV28 and TRBJ2-1; tentatively, D is TRBD2 (6 bases). Per germline, CDR1 MDHEN and CDR2 SYDVKM. The CDR3 contains 19 residues. CDR3 nucleotides: TGTGCCAGCAGTAAGGACGGAAATAGCGGTCTGGGGTCCTACAATGATCAGTTCTTC. The encoded protein is CASSKDGNSGLGSYNDQFF.